Given below is one TCR beta chain in context. The CDR3 consists of 13 residues. V lost 1 base and J lost 8, with 14 bases in between. The germline CDR1 and CDR2 sequences are GTSNPN and SVGIG (reference sequence). This sample stems from a study of cytomegalovirus exposure and HLA in healthy donors. The PCR contained 60 Vbeta and 13 Jbeta primers. The assay was immunoSEQ multiplex PCR, and TCRdb's table has in-frame clones only and misses some. The sample records 110,000 or so clones, under 90% being singletons. This rearrangement joins TRBV30 to TRBJ1-2; tentatively, D is TRBD1 (5 bases). Sequencing was performed on PBMCs. The TCR originated in a woman between 18 and 29 years old in good health and CMV-seronegative. The CDR3 nucleotides are TGTGCCTGGAGTGAATTCGGGGGAAGAGGCTACACCTTC. Residues: CAWSEFGGRGYTF. The variable domain in full, with the rest retrieved from reference TRBV30 and TRBJ1-2, is SQTIHQWPATLVQPVGSPLSLECTVEGTSNPNLYWYRQAAGRGLQLLFYSVGIGQISSEVPQNLSASRPQDRQFILSSKKLLLSDSGFYLCAWSEFGGRGYTFGSGTRLTVV.